This TCR beta chain was profiled in a study of patients and donors after allogeneic stem cell transplantation. This clonotype was seen a few times. CDR1 is SGHDT and CDR2 is YYEEEE in the germline V gene. The CDR3 length is 14 residues. V dropped 1 base and J dropped 4 bases, with 9 bases sitting between them. MiXCR was run by TCRdb on the RT-PCR reads, yielding one entry per CDR3 protein. The table lists roughly 940,000 distinct CDR3 sequences, under 20% of them singletons, with approximately 5.9% in the top ten. The clonotype originates from a human donor who was either an allogeneic HSCT recipient or a stem cell or donor lymphocyte infusion donor (not recorded which). It is not recorded whose cells these are; they may come from a transplant donor. The material sequenced was blood, either unsorted or a sorted T cell fraction (not recorded which). This rearrangement joins TRBV5-6 to TRBJ1-5; D call uncertain. This CDR3 reads CASSLWQTNQPQHF. The CDR3 nucleotides read TGTGCCAGCAGCTTGTGGCAGACGAATCAGCCCCAGCATTTT.